The 22 T cell receptor beta chains listed next were all sequenced from one sample in a study of blood T cell repertoires in COVID-19. The protocol was immunoSEQ multiplex PCR, while the TCRdb copy is restricted to in-frame clones and leaves out a portion. Of over 40,000 clones detected, approximately 86% appear once; the ten largest clones hold about 3.2%. Sequencing was done on a sample of peripheral blood. The source of these receptors is a woman older than 75 with acute or convalescent COVID-19.

The genes are TRBV9 and TRBJ2-1; 10 bases are shared with TRBD2. Germline CDR1 SGDLS, CDR2 YYNGEE. The CDR3 extends over 12 amino acids. V lost 3 bases to trimming and J lost 10 bases; unmatched junction nucleotides: 1. CDR3 in DNA: TGTGCCAGCAGCGCACTAGCGGGGGAGCAGTTCTTC. It translates to CASSALAGEQFF.

This chain connects TRBV5-1 to TRBJ2-7; maybe TRBD1 (5 bases). The CDR3 totals 15 residues. Trimming pared 0 bases from V and 1 base from J, leaving 11 bases between. The germline V gene encodes CDR1 SGHRS and CDR2 YFSETQ. CDR3 loop: CASSLDRIDSYEQYF. CDR3 in DNA: TGCGCCAGCAGCTTGGACAGGATAGATTCCTACGAGCAGTACTTC.

This chain joins TRBV12-3 or TRBV12-4 and TRBJ2-1; a weak D match, TRBD2 (5 bases). Trimming pared 3 bases from V and 10 bases from J, leaving 13 bases between. This CDR3 is 13 amino acids long. In nucleotides, the CDR3 is TGTGCCAGCAGTTTTTTTCTAGCTTTGGAGCAGTTCTTC. Its protein product is CASSFFLALEQFF.

The chain couples TRBV7-9 to TRBJ1-6; 9 bases line up with TRBD1. Per the germline V gene, CDR1 is SEHNR and CDR2 is FQNEAQ (reference sequence). The CDR3 totals 14 residues. The V and J ends lost 5 bases and 7 bases, in that order; junction bases with no gene match: 3. The CDR3 DNA sequence: TGTGCCAGCAGCGCTGGGACAGGGAATTCACCCCTCCACTTT. Amino acid sequence: CASSAGTGNSPLHF.

The V gene is TRBV5-1, the J gene TRBJ1-2, with 7 bases aligning to TRBD1. The germline gives CDR1 SGHRS, CDR2 YFSETQ. This CDR3 has 14 residues. With V trimmed by 1 base and J by 6 bases, 6 bases remained unmatched. The CDR3 sequence: CASSLRQGEDGYTF. CDR3 DNA: TGCGCCAGCAGCTTGAGACAGGGTGAGGATGGCTACACCTTC.

This clone was found a few times. This chain joins TRBV14 and TRBJ2-3; maybe TRBD1 (5 bases). From germline, CDR1 is SGHDN and CDR2 FVKESK. There are 14 residues in the CDR3. The V end lost 2 bases, the J end lost 1 base, and 7 bases lay between the germline ends. The CDR3 coding sequence is TGTGCCAGCAGCCAAAGGGGTGGCACAGATACGCAGTATTTT. Protein: CASSQRGGTDTQYF.

The chain links TRBV30 to TRBJ1-6; D is uncertain. V lost 0 bases and J 1 base, leaving 7 bases between the germline ends. Germline assignment: CDR1 GTSNPN and CDR2 SVGIG (reference sequence). This CDR3 has 15 residues. The CDR3 DNA is TGTGCCTGGAGTGTACGGGGTTCCTATAATTCACCCCTCCACTTT. It specifies CAWSVRGSYNSPLHF.

This rearrangement joins TRBV12-3 or TRBV12-4 to TRBJ1-1; D possibly corresponds to TRBD1 (5 bases). This CDR3 has 11 residues. Trimming cost V 7 bases and J 10 bases, with 13 bases left between them. CDR3 DNA: TGTGCCAGCACCTCGGGGGGGAGAGCTTTCTTT. This codes for CASTSGGRAFF.

This chain connects TRBV7-9 to TRBJ2-5, with a tentative D call TRBD2 (5 bases). The germline V gene encodes CDR1 SEHNR and CDR2 FQNEAQ (reference sequence). Deletions cut 4 bases from V and 2 bases from J, with 14 bases between. The CDR3 covers 15 residues. The CDR3, as DNA: TGTGCCAGCAGCTCCTCATGGGAGTCTCAAGAGACCCAGTACTTC. Translating it yields CASSSSWESQETQYF.

At least ten counts were recorded for this clone. The chain has TRBV3-1 (or the pseudogene TRBV3-2) and TRBJ1-2; possibly TRBD1 for D (5 bases). This CDR3 region has 13 residues. Germline V gives CDR1 LGHDT, CDR2 YNNKEL (reference sequence). Trimming pared 2 bases from V and 2 bases from J, leaving 6 bases between. The CDR3 DNA sequence: TGTGCCAGCAGCCAAAAGGGGAACTATGGCTACACCTTC. It specifies CASSQKGNYGYTF.

This clone was counted a single time. The chain carries TRBV5-1 and TRBJ2-3, with 8 bases identical to TRBD1. Germline values: CDR1 SGHRS, CDR2 YFSETQ. V shed 2 bases and J 1 base; nucleotides not matched to a gene: 6. This CDR3 contains 16 residues. The DNA for the CDR3 is TGCGCCAGCAGCTTTCAGGGGGCGCGCGGCACAGATACGCAGTATTTT. Its protein is CASSFQGARGTDTQYF.

This chain uses TRBV20-1 with TRBJ2-5; TRBD1 agrees at 7 bases. Trimming at V came to 3 bases and at J to 1 base, leaving 2 bases not matched to a gene. The CDR3 sequence is 13 residues long. Germline values: CDR1 DFQATT, CDR2 SNEGSKA (reference sequence). The CDR3, as DNA: TGCAGTGCTAGTGGGACAGCCCAAGAGACCCAGTACTTC. It translates to CSASGTAQETQYF.

This sequence joins TRBV7-2 and TRBJ2-2; 13 bases line up with TRBD2. The CDR3 totals 17 residues. Germline V gene sequence: CDR1 SGHTA, CDR2 FQGNSA. J gave up 6 bases and V 1 base, and 5 bases lay outside the gene matches. CDR3 in DNA: TGTGCCAGCAGCTTAGGACTAGCGGGGGGCCAGCCCGGGGAGCTGTTTTTT. It translates to CASSLGLAGGQPGELFF.

This clone was observed a single time. V usage is TRBV6-1 and J usage is TRBJ2-5; TRBD1 might be the D (6 bases). V was trimmed by 5 bases and J by 7 bases, leaving 14 bases between them. The CDR3 runs 13 residues. Germline loops: CDR1 MNHNS, CDR2 SASEGT. CDR3 loop: CASSIRDIGTQYF. CDR3 DNA: TGTGCCAGCAGTATCAGGGACATCGGGACCCAGTACTTC.

This rearrangement joins TRBV6-1 to TRBJ2-7, with 13 bases matching TRBD2. This CDR3 contains 16 residues. Per the germline V gene, CDR1 is MNHNS and CDR2 is SASEGT. The trim removed 1 base at V and 2 bases at J, leaving 2 bases unmatched. The CDR3 DNA is TGTGCCAGCAGTGAAGAGGGACTAGCGGGAACCTACGAGCAGTACTTC. It codes for CASSEEGLAGTYEQYF.

This clone turned up a few times. The chain carries TRBV7-2 and TRBJ1-1; D ambiguous. The germline V gene has CDR1 SGHTA and CDR2 FQGNSA. CDR3 length: 13 residues. V dropped 7 bases and J dropped 1 base, with 10 bases sitting between them. As DNA, the CDR3 is TGTGCCAGCAAGAGCGGACCGAACACTGAAGCTTTCTTT. This sequence encodes CASKSGPNTEAFF.

In nucleotides, the CDR3 is TGTGCCTGGAGCGCCGGGAGCAATCAGCCCCAGCATTTT. This codes for CAWSAGSNQPQHF. The rearrangement uses TRBV30 and TRBJ1-5, with unresolved D. From germline, CDR1 is GTSNPN and CDR2 SVGIG (reference sequence). This CDR3 has 13 residues. The germline V and J ends were trimmed by 3 bases and 1 base, with 7 bases remaining between them.

This rearrangement joins TRBV6-1 to TRBJ1-4; 10 bases are shared with TRBD1. CDR1 and CDR2 from the germline V gene are MNHNS and SASEGT. J lost 7 bases, V lost 3 bases, and 5 bases had no gene match. The CDR3 has 15 residues. Written as DNA, the CDR3 is TGTGCCAGCAGTGATCCGGGACAGGGGCGTGAAAAACTGTTTTTT. Protein product: CASSDPGQGREKLFF.

The V and J genes are TRBV5-6 and TRBJ2-3; 7 positions agree with TRBD1. Trimming took 4 bases from V and 2 from J; bases not matched to a gene: 7. The length of the CDR3 is 15 residues. The germline CDR1 and CDR2 sequences are SGHDT and YYEEEE. Here the CDR3 DNA reads TGTGCCAGCAGCCGAACAGGGGCGATCACAGATACGCAGTATTTT. It codes for CASSRTGAITDTQYF.

This chain connects TRBV7-3 to TRBJ2-1, with a possible D match to TRBD2 (5 bases). Trimming removed 0 bases at V and 7 bases at J, with 10 bases between. This CDR3 is 14 amino acids long. Germline V gene sequence: CDR1 SGHTA, CDR2 FQGTGA. The DNA of the CDR3 is TGTGCCAGCAGCTTAACGTTGGGCGGGAATGAGCAGTTCTTC. Protein sequence: CASSLTLGGNEQFF.

J is TRBJ2-2 and V is TRBV7-2, with 10 bases matching TRBD2. The CDR3 spans 16 residues. CDR1 and CDR2 (germline): SGHTA, FQGNSA. V trimming: 6 bases; J trimming: 1 base; junction bases outside the gene matches: 5. The CDR3 sequence is CASRITSGVNTGELFF. CDR3 DNA: TGTGCCAGCAGGATCACTAGCGGGGTGAACACCGGGGAGCTGTTTTTT.

The chain has TRBV5-1 and TRBJ1-4, with D maybe TRBD1 (6 bases). V lost 4 bases to trimming and J lost 3 bases, with 13 bases between them. The CDR3 consists of 15 residues. Germline lookup yields CDR1 SGHRS and CDR2 YFSETQ. The CDR3 region has the DNA TGCGCCAGCAGCGGGCAGGGGCCCCCTAATGAAAAACTGTTTTTT. Translated, it gives CASSGQGPPNEKLFF.